The next 28 T cell receptor beta chains were all read from a single sample in a study of blood T cell repertoires in COVID-19. Repertoires were generated with immunoSEQ multiplex PCR, while TCRdb's copy carries only in-frame clones and drops some. In the table there are 110,000 to 150,000 clones, over 70% of which are singletons. The sequenced material came from peripheral blood. Every receptor here comes from a man aged 70-80 years who had recovered from COVID-19.

This rearrangement joins TRBV3-1 (or the pseudogene TRBV3-2) to TRBJ2-5; 10 bases are shared with TRBD2. The CDR3 has 15 amino acids. V was pared by 1 base and J by 5 bases, with 4 bases of the junction left unmatched. Germline values: CDR1 LGHDT, CDR2 YNNKEL (reference sequence). CDR3 DNA sequence: TGTGCCAGCAGCCAAGCTAGCGGGAGACAGGAGACCCAGTACTTC. Its protein is CASSQASGRQETQYF.

In this sample, this clone turned up once. This chain uses TRBV15 with TRBJ2-1; the D is unclear. Germline V gives CDR1 LNHNV, CDR2 YYDKDF (reference sequence). This CDR3 spans 13 amino acids. Trimming shortened V by 4 bases and J by 6 bases, and 10 bases separated the two germline ends. CDR3 sequence: CATSTTALNEQFF. DNA for the CDR3: TGTGCCACCAGCACGACTGCCCTCAATGAGCAGTTCTTC.

The V and J genes are TRBV7-9 and TRBJ1-1, with D possibly being TRBD1 (5 bases). V gave up 4 bases and J gave up 1 base, with 7 bases separating them. Germline V lookup: CDR1 SEHNR, CDR2 FQNEAQ (reference sequence). The CDR3 is 13 amino acids. CDR3 sequence: CASSSTENTEAFF. CDR3 nucleotide sequence: TGTGCCAGCAGCTCGACAGAGAACACTGAAGCTTTCTTT.

J is TRBJ2-5 and V is TRBV30; TRBD2 matches at 7 bases. Germline trimming cut 3 bases from V and 8 bases from J; bases unmatched to any gene: 12. CDR1 and CDR2 from the germline V gene are GTSNPN and SVGIG (reference sequence). This CDR3 has 14 residues. CDR3 sequence reads: CAWRGMGRDVTQYF. The DNA for the CDR3 is TGTGCCTGGAGGGGGATGGGGAGGGATGTTACCCAGTACTTC. Full variable domain (rest looked up from reference TRBV30 and TRBJ2-5): SQTIHQWPATLVQPVGSPLSLECTVEGTSNPNLYWYRQAAGRGLQLLFYSVGIGQISSEVPQNLSASRPQDRQFILSSKKLLLSDSGFYLCAWRGMGRDVTQYFGPGTRLLVL.

V gene TRBV12-3 or TRBV12-4 combines with J gene TRBJ2-7; D remains ambiguous. The germline V and J ends were trimmed by 5 bases and 3 bases, with 5 bases remaining between them. The CDR3 sequence is 11 residues long. The CDR3 is CASSNSYEQYF. The CDR3 DNA is TGTGCCAGCAGTAATAGCTACGAGCAGTACTTC.

The chain employs TRBV6-5 and TRBJ2-7, with 8 bases matching TRBD1. Germline V CDR1 and CDR2: MNHEY, SVGAGI. The length of the CDR3 is 15 residues. With V trimmed by 5 bases and J by 0 bases, 6 bases remained unmatched. CDR3 nucleotides: TGTGCCAGCAGTCCCCGGACAGGGTCCTCCTACGAGCAGTACTTC. This sequence encodes CASSPRTGSSYEQYF.

The V call is TRBV5-1, the J call TRBJ2-1, with D possibly being TRBD1 (5 bases). The CDR3 extends over 14 amino acids. V was cut by 6 bases and J by 8 bases, with 18 bases left in between. Germline V gives CDR1 SGHRS, CDR2 YFSETQ. CDR3 DNA sequence: TGCGCCAGCAACCCCTGGGGCCTCTGGGATGAGCAGTTCTTC. Protein product: CASNPWGLWDEQFF. The full variable domain, in which reference TRBV5-1 and TRBJ2-1 provide the parts outside the CDR3, is KAGVTQTPRYLIKTRGQQVTLSCSPISGHRSVSWYQQTPGQGLQFLFEYFSETQRNKGNFPGRFSGRQFSNSRSEMNVSTLELGDSALYLCASNPWGLWDEQFFGPGTRLTVL.

The chain is built from TRBV4-1 and TRBJ1-1; the D gene is possibly TRBD1 (5 bases). Germline loops: CDR1 MGHRA, CDR2 YSYEKL. V dropped 2 bases and J dropped 9 bases, with 16 bases sitting between them. The CDR3 has 14 amino acids. For the CDR3, the DNA is TGCGCCAGCAGCCAACGCCCGGACAAGGGAAAAGCTTTCTTT. Amino acids: CASSQRPDKGKAFF.

This chain uses TRBV5-1 with TRBJ1-1, with D perhaps matching TRBD1 (6 bases). The CDR3 runs 13 residues. Germline V gene data show CDR1 as SGHRS and CDR2 as YFSETQ. V lost 2 bases and J 11 bases, leaving 16 bases between the germline ends. CDR3 amino acids: CASSLSGAQQAFF. CDR3 nucleotide sequence: TGCGCCAGCAGCTTATCAGGGGCTCAGCAGGCTTTCTTT. The full variable domain, its missing parts supplied by reference TRBV5-1 and TRBJ1-1, is KAGVTQTPRYLIKTRGQQVTLSCSPISGHRSVSWYQQTPGQGLQFLFEYFSETQRNKGNFPGRFSGRQFSNSRSEMNVSTLELGDSALYLCASSLSGAQQAFFGQGTRLTVV.

This chain uses TRBV19 with TRBJ2-7; 7 bases are a match to TRBD2. The germline gives CDR1 LNHDA, CDR2 SQIVND (reference sequence). After removal of 5 bases from V and 4 bases from J, the junction contained 8 bases not matched to a gene. There are 14 residues in the CDR3. The CDR3 DNA is TGTGCCAGTAGTTGGCGCGGGAGTCCGTACGAGCAGTACTTC. This encodes CASSWRGSPYEQYF. The whole variable domain, remainder taken from reference TRBV19 and TRBJ2-7, is DGGITQSPKYLFRKEGQNVTLSCEQNLNHDAMYWYRQDPGQGLRLIYYSQIVNDFQKGDIAEGYSVSREKKESFPLTVTSAQKNPTAFYLCASSWRGSPYEQYFGPGTRLTVT.

This clone was picked up one time. The chain joins TRBV5-4 to TRBJ2-7; 7 bases line up with TRBD2. V lost 3 bases, J lost 5 bases, and 5 bases stayed unmatched. This CDR3 has 13 amino acids. Germline assignment: CDR1 SGHNT and CDR2 YYREEE (reference sequence). CDR3 nucleotide sequence: TGTGCCAGCAGCTGGATAGCGGGTCACGAGCAGTACTTC. Protein product: CASSWIAGHEQYF. The complete variable domain, with remaining parts taken from reference TRBV5-4 and TRBJ2-7, reads ETGVTQSPTHLIKTRGQQVTLRCSSQSGHNTVSWYQQALGQGPQFIFQYYREEENGRGNFPPRFSGLQFPNYSSELNVNALELDDSALYLCASSWIAGHEQYFGPGTRLTVT.

This clone was seen more than once but under ten times. The chain uses TRBV12-3 or TRBV12-4 and TRBJ2-1; D is uncertain. The CDR3 sequence is 13 residues long. V was cut by 7 bases and J by 5 bases, with 12 bases left in between. In nucleotides, the CDR3 is TGTGCCAGCACCAACTCAGGAAACAATGAGCAGTTCTTC. It specifies CASTNSGNNEQFF.

This clone appeared a single time. CDR3 coding DNA: TGTGCCAGCACCAGAGGGACTAGCGGGAGCTTTGGCTCCTACGAGCAGTACTTC. The encoded protein is CASTRGTSGSFGSYEQYF. This chain joins TRBV27 and TRBJ2-7; 14 bases map to TRBD2. The CDR3 length is 18 residues. Germline V lookup: CDR1 MNHEY, CDR2 SMNVEV (reference sequence). V lost 7 bases to trimming and J lost 0 bases; unmatched junction nucleotides: 11.

The rearrangement joins TRBV23-1 to TRBJ1-2; 7 bases agree with TRBD1. TRBV23-1 is annotated as an ORF whose role is uncertain. The junction had 8 bases not matched to a gene; V was cut back by 5 bases and J by 5 bases. The length of the CDR3 is 14 residues. CDR3 residues: CASSYAGGTYGYTF. The CDR3 coding sequence is TGCGCCAGCAGTTACGCAGGGGGTACATATGGCTACACCTTC.

The chain is built from TRBV11-2 and TRBJ1-1; 8 nucleotides match TRBD1. The junction had 4 bases not matched to a gene; V was cut back by 2 bases and J by 2 bases. This CDR3 has 15 amino acids. Looked up from germline, CDR1 is SGHAT and CDR2 is FQNNGV. As DNA, the CDR3 is TGTGCCAGCAGCTTATGGCAGGGGGCAAACACTGAAGCTTTCTTT. Protein product: CASSLWQGANTEAFF.

The chain carries TRBV15 and TRBJ2-3, with TRBD2 identical over 7 bases. Germline lookup yields CDR1 LNHNV and CDR2 YYDKDF (reference sequence). The length of the CDR3 is 14 residues. V lost 8 bases, J lost 0 bases, and 5 bases stayed unmatched. The DNA of the CDR3 is TGTGCCACCGCCTCGGGGGGTAGCACAGATACGCAGTATTTT. It encodes CATASGGSTDTQYF.

The chain employs TRBV6-6 and TRBJ1-5; D call uncertain. The CDR3 is 14 residues long. V gave up 7 bases and J gave up 0 bases, with 10 bases separating them. Germline V CDR1 and CDR2: MNHNY, SVGAGI (reference sequence). CDR3 loop: CASTLSNSNQPQHF. The CDR3 DNA sequence: TGTGCCAGCACCCTTAGTAATAGCAATCAGCCCCAGCATTTT.

This clone was observed a few times. J is TRBJ1-4 and V is TRBV2; no clear D. V was trimmed by 5 bases and J by 6 bases, leaving 4 bases between them. CDR1 is SNHLY, CDR2 FYNNEI, per germline. This CDR3 has 11 residues. The CDR3 reads CASSFDEKLFF. CDR3 DNA sequence: TGTGCCAGCAGTTTCGATGAAAAACTGTTTTTT.

As regards this clone: Other DNA sequences within the sample encode an identical CDR3. V is TRBV12-3 or TRBV12-4 and J is TRBJ2-7, with D possibly matching TRBD2 (5 bases). The CDR3 extends over 13 amino acids. V was clipped by 3 bases and J by 1 base, with 7 bases between them. The CDR3 loop is CASSFGGSYEQYF. CDR3 coding DNA: TGTGCCAGCAGTTTCGGAGGTTCCTACGAGCAGTACTTC.

The chain has TRBV6-5 and TRBJ1-2, with 8 positions matching TRBD1. The CDR3 length is 16 residues. Germline CDR1 reads MNHEY; CDR2 reads SVGAGI. Trimming removed 2 bases from V and 0 bases from J; junction bases left unmatched: 5. This CDR3 reads CASSYHGQGSNYGYTF. CDR3 nucleotides: TGTGCCAGCAGTTACCACGGACAGGGTTCTAACTATGGCTACACCTTC.

CDR3: CASSKGQQTYEQYF. The CDR3 region has the DNA TGTGCCAGCAGCAAGGGACAGCAAACCTACGAGCAGTACTTC. This sequence joins TRBV7-9 and TRBJ2-7; 7 positions agree with TRBD1. CDR1 and CDR2 from the germline V gene are SEHNR and FQNEAQ (reference sequence). The CDR3 loop spans 14 amino acids. V lost 5 bases to trimming and J lost 2 bases; unmatched junction nucleotides: 6.

The chain recombines TRBV7-8 with TRBJ2-7, with D tentatively TRBD2 (5 bases). This CDR3 contains 17 residues. Trimming took 5 bases from V and 3 from J, leaving 23 bases between them. Germline V gene sequence: CDR1 SGHVS, CDR2 FQNEAQ. This CDR3 is CASSPAWTASRVYEQYF. The CDR3 coding sequence is TGTGCCAGCAGCCCGGCCTGGACTGCCTCCCGGGTCTACGAGCAGTACTTC.

The genes are TRBV6-2 or TRBV6-3 and TRBJ2-1, with 13 bases that match TRBD2. The CDR3 sequence is 19 residues long. Per germline, CDR1 MNHEY and CDR2 SVGEGT. With V trimmed by 0 bases and J by 6 bases, 11 bases remained unmatched. CDR3 nucleotide sequence: TGTGCCAGCAGTTACTCGCGGAGACTAGCGGGAGGCATTTCCAATGAGCAGTTCTTC. Translation: CASSYSRRLAGGISNEQFF.

This rearrangement joins TRBV10-3 to TRBJ1-1; the match to TRBD1 covers 9 bases. The CDR3 is 17 residues long. V was pared by 5 bases and J by 0 bases, with 10 bases of the junction left unmatched. The germline V gene encodes CDR1 ENHRY and CDR2 SYGVKD. This chain's CDR3 is CAISYPGQGGVNTEAFF. The CDR3 nucleotides are TGTGCCATCAGTTACCCGGGACAGGGCGGGGTGAACACTGAAGCTTTCTTT.

The V call is TRBV4-3, the J call TRBJ1-4, with D tentatively TRBD1 (5 bases). Trimming removed 0 bases at V and 8 bases at J, with 16 bases between. CDR1 is LGHNA, CDR2 YSLEER, per germline. CDR3 length equals 16 residues. The CDR3 protein is CASSQEGGQGNEKLFF. DNA of the CDR3: TGCGCCAGCAGCCAAGAAGGTGGGCAGGGAAACGAAAAACTGTTTTTT.

This chain connects TRBV29-1 to TRBJ2-3; 10 bases map to TRBD2. Germline V gives CDR1 SQVTM, CDR2 ANQGSEA. J was trimmed by 5 bases and V by 6 bases; bases with no gene match: 5. The CDR3 consists of 13 residues. Written as DNA, the CDR3 is TGCAGCGTGACCGGGACTAGCGAAGATACGCAGTATTTT. Protein sequence: CSVTGTSEDTQYF.

The V call is TRBV4-1, the J call TRBJ2-1, with a tentative D call TRBD1 (5 bases). Between the trimmed V and J ends, which lost 7 bases and 3 bases, there was a span of 19 bases. Germline CDR1 and CDR2: MGHRA and YSYEKL. This CDR3 contains 16 residues. The CDR3 bases are TGCGCCAGCACCTCTCCAAGCCCCGACAGCTACAATGAGCAGTTCTTC. Translated: CASTSPSPDSYNEQFF.

This clone was seen a handful of times. The genes are TRBV7-9 and TRBJ2-7; 7 positions agree with TRBD1. The V and J ends lost 4 bases and 6 bases, in that order; junction bases with no gene match: 12. CDR1 and CDR2 from the germline V gene are SEHNR and FQNEAQ (reference sequence). This CDR3 region has 15 residues. CDR3 region: CASSSLWRQGREQYF. The CDR3 DNA reads as TGTGCCAGCAGCTCCCTTTGGCGACAGGGTCGCGAGCAGTACTTC.